This T cell receptor (beta chain) is from a study of shared clonotypes between healthy human individuals. Study details: Donors had three CD4 naive, three CD4 memory, two CD8 naive and one CD8 memory plate apiece. Study outcomes and limitations: A handful of donors shared about 4.5% of their naive CD4 clonotypes.

Per the original methods: Filtering differed since immunoSEQ provided only junctions, with no quality scores. Repertoires were generated with immunoSEQ multiplex PCR, while TCRdb's copy carries only in-frame clones and drops some. The V and J calls and clone size were taken over from that table, and D and trimming were inferred from the DNA. Among fewer than 1.8 million clones listed, about 98.5% were seen once. The V gene's germline CDR1 is SGHDT and CDR2 YYEEEE. V lost 4 bases and J lost 0, with 16 bases in between. CDR3 length: 16 amino acids. For this clone: The antigen remains undetermined.

The genes are TRBV5-6 and TRBJ1-2, with D possibly being TRBD1 (6 bases). The origin of this receptor is a young man in good health. Material for sequencing was naive CD4+ T cells sorted from blood. Noted subset: CD45RA+ positively selected. The CDR3 reads CASSRGQSPANYGYTF. CDR3 nucleotide sequence: TGTGCCAGCAGCCGAGGACAGTCCCCCGCTAACTATGGCTACACCTTC. The full variable domain, its missing parts supplied by reference TRBV5-6 and TRBJ1-2, is DAGVTQSPTHLIKTRGQQVTLRCSPKSGHDTVSWYQQALGQGPQFIFQYYEEEERQRGNFPDRFSGHQFPNYSSELNVNALLLGDSALYLCASSRGQSPANYGYTFGSGTRLTVV.